The clone carrying this T cell receptor (beta chain) showed up just a few times. The data stem from a study of early T cells in non-severe SARS-CoV-2 infection. At the level of the study: Unsorted whole blood bulk RNA was sequenced, with unpaired chains.

Unique molecular identifiers were affixed to single, distinct cDNA molecules. TCRdb recomputed calls from the 5' RACE reads with MiXCR, one row per CDR3 protein. The sample comprises tens of thousands of distinct CDR3 sequences, 6% to 7% of which are singletons, and roughly 4% rests with the top ten. CDR1 is MNHEY and CDR2 is SVGEGT in the germline V gene. The ends were cut back, 10 bases at V and 0 bases at J, with 10 bases in the middle. The CDR3 covers 13 residues. The genes are TRBV6-2 or TRBV6-3 and TRBJ2-1; D remains unclear. The receptor was derived from an adult who was a healthcare worker with PCR-confirmed SARS-CoV-2 infection or an uninfected control (not recorded which). Sequenced input: whole blood. The CDR3 DNA is TGTGCCACCTATTTGGCCTCCTACAATGAGCAGTTCTTC. Translation: CATYLASYNEQFF.